These 26 T cell receptor beta chains were all obtained from the same sample, sequenced in a study of cytomegalovirus exposure and HLA in healthy donors. Primers for the PCR totalled 60 Vbeta and 13 Jbeta. Sequencing was performed with immunoSEQ multiplex PCR; in TCRdb, only in-frame clones are kept and a portion is missing. The sample totals around 140,000 clones. The material sequenced was PBMCs. The receptors here all came from a middle-aged woman in good health and CMV-seropositive.

The chain uses TRBV7-3 and TRBJ1-2; 8 nucleotides agree with TRBD1. With 5 bases clipped from V and 4 bases from J, the junction kept 15 bases outside the gene matches. This CDR3 region has 17 residues. From germline, CDR1 is SGHTA and CDR2 FQGTGA. The CDR3 protein is CASSADRFRTGTYGYTF. Written as DNA, the CDR3 is TGTGCCAGCAGCGCCGACCGGTTCCGGACAGGGACCTATGGCTACACCTTC.

The V gene is TRBV19, the J gene TRBJ2-7; 7 bases agree with TRBD1. Trimming removed 5 bases from V and 6 bases from J; junction bases left unmatched: 4. Germline V gives CDR1 LNHDA, CDR2 SQIVND (reference sequence). This CDR3 contains 12 residues. The CDR3 sequence: CASSPNRGEQYF. For the CDR3, the DNA is TGTGCCAGTAGTCCCAACAGGGGCGAGCAGTACTTC.

The chain combines TRBV4-3 with TRBJ2-3; 7 bases line up with TRBD2. This CDR3 has 18 amino acids. Germline V lookup: CDR1 LGHNA, CDR2 YSLEER. Trimming removed 0 bases from V and 2 bases from J; junction bases left unmatched: 11. CDR3 sequence: CASSQDHGGGPITDTQYF. For the CDR3, the DNA is TGCGCCAGCAGCCAAGATCACGGGGGAGGGCCAATCACAGATACGCAGTATTTT.

This chain connects TRBV7-8 to TRBJ1-6; D is uncertain. V dropped 0 bases and J dropped 7 bases, with 16 bases sitting between them. The germline CDR1 and CDR2 sequences are SGHVS and FQNEAQ. This CDR3 has 17 amino acids. CDR3 loop: CASSLAPAVRTNSPLHF. In DNA form, the CDR3 reads TGTGCCAGCAGCTTAGCGCCCGCGGTGAGAACAAATTCACCCCTCCACTTT.

The V gene is TRBV27, the J gene TRBJ2-5, with a tentative D call TRBD1 (5 bases). The germline gives CDR1 MNHEY, CDR2 SMNVEV (reference sequence). This CDR3 is 18 amino acids long. The ends were cut back, 1 base at V and 0 bases at J, with 18 bases in the middle. The CDR3 DNA sequence: TGTGCCAGCAGTTTATTTTGGGCGGCAGGGAAACACCAAGAGACCCAGTACTTC. It is translated as CASSLFWAAGKHQETQYF.

The chain combines TRBV10-3 with TRBJ1-2; 8 bases are a match to TRBD1. The V and J ends lost 4 bases and 8 bases, in that order; junction bases with no gene match: 6. This CDR3 has 13 amino acids. Germline V gives CDR1 ENHRY, CDR2 SYGVKD. The CDR3 region is CAISGDRGRGYTF. The CDR3 nucleotides read TGTGCCATCAGTGGTGACAGGGGAAGAGGCTACACCTTC.

This chain joins TRBV4-2 and TRBJ2-7, with TRBD2 as a possible D gene (6 bases). V was shortened by 4 bases and J by 3 bases, with 31 bases between the two germline ends. Looked up from germline, CDR1 is LGHNA and CDR2 is YNFKEQ. The CDR3 is made up of 20 amino acids. The CDR3 nucleotides read TGTGCCAGCAGCCCGGACCTGCCCGGGACTCGGACTATATTGGACTACGAGCAGTACTTC. This encodes CASSPDLPGTRTILDYEQYF.

V and J are TRBV2 and TRBJ1-1; no reliable D call. V shed 0 bases and J shed 10 bases, with 12 bases lying between them. Germline V gives CDR1 SNHLY, CDR2 FYNNEI. The CDR3 runs 13 residues. DNA of the CDR3: TGTGCCAGCAGTGAAGCGGGCCACCCACGAGCTTTCTTT. Protein: CASSEAGHPRAFF.

The rearrangement joins TRBV18 to TRBJ1-5, with 9 bases identical to TRBD1. Germline V CDR1 and CDR2: KGHSH, LQKENI. CDR3 length equals 15 residues. V was clipped by 2 bases and J by 6 bases; unmatched bases: 5. This CDR3 reads CASSPSQGAVQPQHF. The CDR3 bases are TGTGCCAGCTCACCATCACAGGGGGCGGTTCAGCCCCAGCATTTT.

The chain combines TRBV25-1 with TRBJ2-1; tentatively, D is TRBD1 (6 bases). The CDR3 totals 13 residues. The germline V and J ends were trimmed by 3 bases and 4 bases, with 7 bases remaining between them. Germline V gene data show CDR1 as MGHDK and CDR2 as SYGVNS. This CDR3 is CASSDQGYNEQFF. The CDR3 DNA reads as TGTGCCAGCAGTGATCAGGGGTACAATGAGCAGTTCTTC.

V usage is TRBV30 and J usage is TRBJ1-2, with 9 bases fitting TRBD1. This CDR3 has 14 residues. V was clipped by 8 bases and J by 2 bases; unmatched bases: 9. The germline V gene has CDR1 GTSNPN and CDR2 SVGIG (reference sequence). The CDR3 DNA follows: TGTGCCCTGAGTCCCGGGACAGGGAACTATGGCTACACCTTC. Protein sequence: CALSPGTGNYGYTF.

J is TRBJ1-2 and V is TRBV11-1; no firm D call. Germline V gene data show CDR1 as SGHAT and CDR2 as FQDESV (reference sequence). V lost 0 bases and J lost 2, with 7 bases in between. The CDR3 contains 14 residues. The CDR3 loop reads CASSLAATNYGYTF. The CDR3 coding sequence is TGTGCCAGCAGCTTAGCAGCCACCAACTATGGCTACACCTTC.

The V gene is TRBV7-9, the J gene TRBJ1-5, with 7 bases identical to TRBD1. CDR3 length: 15 residues. With 5 bases clipped from V and 1 base from J, the junction kept 5 bases outside the gene matches. Germline assignment: CDR1 SEHNR and CDR2 FQNEAQ (reference sequence). CDR3 protein: CASSEGGQSNQPQHF. DNA of the CDR3: TGTGCCAGCAGCGAGGGGGGACAGAGCAATCAGCCCCAGCATTTT.

This rearrangement joins TRBV7-9 to TRBJ2-7; 9 nucleotides match TRBD1. Germline CDR1 is SEHNR and CDR2 is FQNEAQ (reference sequence). The V and J ends lost 6 bases and 2 bases, in that order; junction bases with no gene match: 8. The CDR3 spans 15 residues. The CDR3 reads CASSPTGTGTYEQYF. CDR3 sequence (DNA): TGTGCCAGCAGTCCAACCGGGACAGGGACCTACGAGCAGTACTTC.

V and J are TRBV29-1 and TRBJ1-1, with a tentative D call TRBD1 (6 bases). The ends were cut back, 4 bases at V and 0 bases at J, with 12 bases in the middle. The CDR3 length is 14 residues. Per germline, CDR1 SQVTM and CDR2 ANQGSEA. As DNA, the CDR3 is TGCAGCGTTGGGGAAGGACAGATGAACACTGAAGCTTTCTTT. Protein sequence: CSVGEGQMNTEAFF.

The V and J genes are TRBV7-8 and TRBJ1-2, with 9 bases aligning to TRBD1. This CDR3 has 15 amino acids. Germline V gene lookup returns CDR1 SGHVS and CDR2 FQNEAQ. With 5 bases clipped from V and 4 bases from J, the junction kept 8 bases outside the gene matches. The chain's CDR3 is CASSATTGGSYGYTF. CDR3 sequence (DNA): TGTGCCAGCAGCGCCACGACAGGGGGTTCCTATGGCTACACCTTC.

V usage is TRBV27 and J usage is TRBJ2-3, with 7 positions matching TRBD2. In germline, CDR1 is MNHEY, CDR2 SMNVEV (reference sequence). Unmatched junction bases numbered 3, after V lost 6 bases and J lost 0 bases. This CDR3 spans 14 amino acids. The CDR3 loop reads CASSASGSTDTQYF. The CDR3, as DNA: TGTGCCAGCAGCGCTAGCGGCAGCACAGATACGCAGTATTTT.

J is TRBJ2-1 and V is TRBV10-1, with 10 nucleotides matching TRBD2. The germline gives CDR1 WNHNN, CDR2 SYGVQD (reference sequence). Trimming cost V 5 bases and J 2 bases; bases outside gene matches: 6. The CDR3 spans 16 residues. This chain's CDR3 is CASSPRTSGAYNEQFF. The CDR3 DNA is TGCGCCAGCAGTCCTCGAACTAGCGGGGCCTACAATGAGCAGTTCTTC.

V and J are TRBV7-9 and TRBJ1-2; D ambiguous. Germline V gene sequence: CDR1 SEHNR, CDR2 FQNEAQ (reference sequence). V was trimmed by 5 bases and J by 0 bases, leaving 10 bases between them. The CDR3 has 14 amino acids. CDR3 sequence: CASSLVVANYGYTF. The CDR3 region has the DNA TGTGCCAGCAGCCTCGTCGTAGCTAACTATGGCTACACCTTC. Supplemented by reference TRBV7-9 and TRBJ1-2, the full variable domain reads DTGVSQNPRHKITKRGQNVTFRCDPISEHNRLYWYRQTLGQGPEFLTYFQNEAQLEKSRLLSDRFSAERPKGSFSTLEIQRTEQGDSAMYLCASSLVVANYGYTFGSGTRLTVV.

The gene calls are TRBV19 and TRBJ1-5, with 7 bases identical to TRBD1. CDR1 and CDR2 (germline): LNHDA, SQIVND (reference sequence). The CDR3 runs to 17 residues. V trimming: 3 bases; J trimming: 7 bases; junction bases outside the gene matches: 15. The CDR3 spells CASSIRDSPTLEQPQHF. CDR3 nucleotides: TGTGCCAGTAGTATCCGGGACAGCCCGACGTTGGAGCAGCCCCAGCATTTT.

CDR3 region: CASSEAAGARNQPQHF. The CDR3 nucleotides read TGTGCCAGCAGTGAAGCTGCGGGGGCGCGCAATCAGCCCCAGCATTTT. The gene calls are TRBV6-1 and TRBJ1-5; tentatively, D is TRBD1 (6 bases). V was cut by 0 bases and J by 2 bases, with 11 bases left in between. The CDR3 extends over 16 amino acids. Germline lookup yields CDR1 MNHNS and CDR2 SASEGT.

The J gene is TRBJ1-1, the V gene TRBV28; D gene uncertain. The germline CDR1 and CDR2 sequences are MDHEN and SYDVKM. The V and J ends lost 3 bases and 6 bases respectively, with 8 bases between them. The CDR3 length is 12 residues. The DNA of the CDR3 is TGTGCCAGCAGTTTGGAGCTCCCTGAAGCTTTCTTT. Protein sequence: CASSLELPEAFF.

The V and J genes are TRBV6-4 and TRBJ2-2, with TRBD2 matching 10 bases. From germline, CDR1 is MRHNA and CDR2 SNTAGT. The CDR3 consists of 14 residues. Germline trimming cut 4 bases from V and 6 bases from J; bases unmatched to any gene: 2. This CDR3 reads CASSASGSSGELFF. The CDR3 DNA reads as TGTGCCAGCAGTGCTAGCGGGAGTTCCGGGGAGCTGTTTTTT.

The CDR3 region has the DNA TGTGCCACTCGCCTAGCGGGAGGCACAGATACGCAGTATTTT. The encoded protein is CATRLAGGTDTQYF. The chain recombines TRBV19 with TRBJ2-3; 10 bases are shared with TRBD2. The CDR3 loop spans 14 amino acids. From germline, CDR1 is LNHDA and CDR2 SQIVND (reference sequence). V was clipped by 10 bases and J by 1 base; unmatched bases: 5.

The CDR3 reads CASSLGEGGYEQYF. The CDR3 region has the DNA TGTGCCAGCAGTTTAGGTGAAGGGGGCTACGAGCAGTACTTC. The chain couples TRBV28 to TRBJ2-7, with D perhaps TRBD1 (6 bases). Deletions cut 2 bases from V and 3 bases from J, with 11 bases between. CDR3 length: 14 amino acids. Germline lookup yields CDR1 MDHEN and CDR2 SYDVKM.

This CDR3 reads CASRGLVPTGELFF. In DNA form, the CDR3 reads TGTGCCAGCAGGGGACTAGTGCCCACCGGGGAGCTGTTTTTT. The chain uses TRBV6-1 and TRBJ2-2; 8 nucleotides line up with TRBD2. Germline V gene lookup returns CDR1 MNHNS and CDR2 SASEGT. Trimming took 6 bases from V and 4 from J; bases not matched to a gene: 4. The length of the CDR3 is 14 residues.